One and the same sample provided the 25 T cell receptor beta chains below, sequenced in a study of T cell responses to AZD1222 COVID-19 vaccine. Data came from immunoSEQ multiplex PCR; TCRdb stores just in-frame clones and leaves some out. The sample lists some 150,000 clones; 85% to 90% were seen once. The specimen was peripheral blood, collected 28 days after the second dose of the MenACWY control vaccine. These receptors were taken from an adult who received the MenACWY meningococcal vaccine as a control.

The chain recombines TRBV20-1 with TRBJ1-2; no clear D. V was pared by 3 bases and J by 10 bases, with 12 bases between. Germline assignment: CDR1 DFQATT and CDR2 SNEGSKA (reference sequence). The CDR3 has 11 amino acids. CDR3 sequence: CSARDPNDYTF. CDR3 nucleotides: TGCAGTGCTAGGGACCCTAACGACTACACCTTC.

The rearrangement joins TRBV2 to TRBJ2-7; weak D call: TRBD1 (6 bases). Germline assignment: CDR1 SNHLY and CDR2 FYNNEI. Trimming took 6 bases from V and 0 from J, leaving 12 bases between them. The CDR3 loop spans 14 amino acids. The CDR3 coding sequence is TGTGCCAGCAGCAACAGGGTATTCTCCTACGAGCAGTACTTC. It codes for CASSNRVFSYEQYF.

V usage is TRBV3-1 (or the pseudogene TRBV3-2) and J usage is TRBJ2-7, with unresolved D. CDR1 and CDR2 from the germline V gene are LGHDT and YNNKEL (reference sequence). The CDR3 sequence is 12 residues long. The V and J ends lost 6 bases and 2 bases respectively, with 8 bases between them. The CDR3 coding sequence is TGTGCCAGCAGTCAAAAGACCTACGAGCAGTACTTC. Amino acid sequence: CASSQKTYEQYF.

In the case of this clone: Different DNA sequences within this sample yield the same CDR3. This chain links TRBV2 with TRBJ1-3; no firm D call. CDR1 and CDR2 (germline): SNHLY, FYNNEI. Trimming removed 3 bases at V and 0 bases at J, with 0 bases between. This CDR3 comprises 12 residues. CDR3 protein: CASSDSGNTIYF. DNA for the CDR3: TGTGCCAGCAGTGACTCTGGAAACACCATATATTTT.

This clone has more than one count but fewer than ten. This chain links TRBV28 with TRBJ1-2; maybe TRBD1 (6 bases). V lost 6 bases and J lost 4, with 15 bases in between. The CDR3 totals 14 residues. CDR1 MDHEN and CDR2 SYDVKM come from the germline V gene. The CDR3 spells CASSVQGPSYGYTF. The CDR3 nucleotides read TGTGCCAGCAGCGTACAGGGACCCAGCTATGGCTACACCTTC.

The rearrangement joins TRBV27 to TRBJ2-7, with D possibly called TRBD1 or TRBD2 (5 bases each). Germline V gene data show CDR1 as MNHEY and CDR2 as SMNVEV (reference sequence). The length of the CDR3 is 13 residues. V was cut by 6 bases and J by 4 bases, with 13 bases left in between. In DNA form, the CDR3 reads TGTGCCAGCAGCCCTGAGGGGCAGTACGAGCAGTACTTC. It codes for CASSPEGQYEQYF.

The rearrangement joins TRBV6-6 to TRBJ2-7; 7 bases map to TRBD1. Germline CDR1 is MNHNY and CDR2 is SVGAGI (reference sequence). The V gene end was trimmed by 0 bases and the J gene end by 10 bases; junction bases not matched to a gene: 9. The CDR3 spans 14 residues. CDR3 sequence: CASSYSVRDRGQYF. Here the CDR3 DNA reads TGTGCCAGCAGTTACTCGGTGAGGGACAGAGGTCAGTACTTC.

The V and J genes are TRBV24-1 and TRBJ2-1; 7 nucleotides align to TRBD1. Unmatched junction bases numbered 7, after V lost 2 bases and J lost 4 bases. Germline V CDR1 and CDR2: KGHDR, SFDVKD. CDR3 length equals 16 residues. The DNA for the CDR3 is TGTGCCACCAGTGATTCGACCGGGACAGAATACAATGAGCAGTTCTTC. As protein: CATSDSTGTEYNEQFF.

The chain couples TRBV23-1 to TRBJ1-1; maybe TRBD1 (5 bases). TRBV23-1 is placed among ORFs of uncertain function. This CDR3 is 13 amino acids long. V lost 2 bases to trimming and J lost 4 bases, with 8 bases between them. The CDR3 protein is CASSQVTVTEAFF. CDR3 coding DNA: TGCGCCAGCAGTCAAGTGACAGTCACTGAAGCTTTCTTT.

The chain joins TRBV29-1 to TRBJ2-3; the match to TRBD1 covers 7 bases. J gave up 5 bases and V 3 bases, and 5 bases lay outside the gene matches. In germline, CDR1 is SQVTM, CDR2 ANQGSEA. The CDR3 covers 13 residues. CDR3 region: CSVDEGAGDTQYF. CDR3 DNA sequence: TGCAGCGTTGACGAGGGGGCCGGAGATACGCAGTATTTT.

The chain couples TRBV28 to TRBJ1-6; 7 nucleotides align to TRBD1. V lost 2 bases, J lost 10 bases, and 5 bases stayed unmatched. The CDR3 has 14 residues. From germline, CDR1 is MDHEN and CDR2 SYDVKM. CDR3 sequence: CASSLGRGWSPLHF. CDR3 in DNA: TGTGCCAGCAGTTTAGGCAGGGGGTGGTCACCCCTCCACTTT.

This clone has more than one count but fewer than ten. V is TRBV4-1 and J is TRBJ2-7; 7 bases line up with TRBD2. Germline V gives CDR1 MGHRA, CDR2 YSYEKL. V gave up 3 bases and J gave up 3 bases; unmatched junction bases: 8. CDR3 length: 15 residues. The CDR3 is CASSQGTSVNYEQYF. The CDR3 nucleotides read TGCGCCAGCAGCCAGGGAACTAGCGTTAACTACGAGCAGTACTTC.

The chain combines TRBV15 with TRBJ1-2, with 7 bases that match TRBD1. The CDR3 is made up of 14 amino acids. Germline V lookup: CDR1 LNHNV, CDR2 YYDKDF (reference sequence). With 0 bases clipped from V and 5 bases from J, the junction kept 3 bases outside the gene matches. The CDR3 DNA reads TGTGCCACCAGCAGAGACAGGGGGGAGTATGGCTACACCTTC. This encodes CATSRDRGEYGYTF.

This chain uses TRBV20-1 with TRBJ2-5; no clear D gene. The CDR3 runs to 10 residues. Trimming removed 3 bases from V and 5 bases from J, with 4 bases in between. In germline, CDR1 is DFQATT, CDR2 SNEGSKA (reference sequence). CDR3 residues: CSASSETQYF. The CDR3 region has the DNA TGCAGTGCTAGTAGCGAGACCCAGTACTTC.

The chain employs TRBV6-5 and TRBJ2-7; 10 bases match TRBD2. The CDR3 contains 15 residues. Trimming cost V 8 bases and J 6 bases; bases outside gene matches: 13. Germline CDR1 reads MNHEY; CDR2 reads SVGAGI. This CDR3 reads CASDNSGTSAREQYF. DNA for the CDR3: TGTGCCAGCGATAACAGTGGGACTAGCGCTCGCGAGCAGTACTTC.

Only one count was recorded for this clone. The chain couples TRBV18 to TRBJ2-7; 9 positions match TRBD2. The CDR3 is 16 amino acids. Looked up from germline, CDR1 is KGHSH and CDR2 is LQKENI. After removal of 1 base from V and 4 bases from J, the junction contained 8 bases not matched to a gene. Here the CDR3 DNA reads TGTGCCAGCTCACCACTTCTTAGCGGGAGTTCGTACGAGCAGTACTTC. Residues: CASSPLLSGSSYEQYF. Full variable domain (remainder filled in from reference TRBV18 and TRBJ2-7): NAGVMQNPRHLVRRRGQEARLRCSPMKGHSHVYWYRQLPEEGLKFMVYLQKENIIDESGMPKERFSAEFPKEGPSILRIQQVVRGDSAAYFCASSPLLSGSSYEQYFGPGTRLTVT.

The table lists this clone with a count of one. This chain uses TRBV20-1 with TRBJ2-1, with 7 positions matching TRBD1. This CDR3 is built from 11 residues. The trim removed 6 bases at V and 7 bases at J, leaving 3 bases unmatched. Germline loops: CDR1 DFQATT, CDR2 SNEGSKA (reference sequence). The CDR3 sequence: CSATRGNEQFF. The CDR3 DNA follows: TGCAGTGCCACCAGGGGGAATGAGCAGTTCTTC.

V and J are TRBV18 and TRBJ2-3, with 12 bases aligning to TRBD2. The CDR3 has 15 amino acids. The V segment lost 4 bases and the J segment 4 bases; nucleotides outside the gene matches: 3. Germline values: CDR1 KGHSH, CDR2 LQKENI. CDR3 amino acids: CASSRLAGDADTQYF. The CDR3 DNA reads TGTGCCAGCTCACGACTAGCGGGAGATGCAGATACGCAGTATTTT. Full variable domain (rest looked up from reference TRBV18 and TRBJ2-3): NAGVMQNPRHLVRRRGQEARLRCSPMKGHSHVYWYRQLPEEGLKFMVYLQKENIIDESGMPKERFSAEFPKEGPSILRIQQVVRGDSAAYFCASSRLAGDADTQYFGPGTRLTVL.

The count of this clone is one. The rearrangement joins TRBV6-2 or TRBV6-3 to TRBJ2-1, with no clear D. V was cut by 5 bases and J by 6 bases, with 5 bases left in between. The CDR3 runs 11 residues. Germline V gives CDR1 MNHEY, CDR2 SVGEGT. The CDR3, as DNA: TGTGCCAGCAGTCCAGTCAATGAGCAGTTCTTC. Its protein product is CASSPVNEQFF.

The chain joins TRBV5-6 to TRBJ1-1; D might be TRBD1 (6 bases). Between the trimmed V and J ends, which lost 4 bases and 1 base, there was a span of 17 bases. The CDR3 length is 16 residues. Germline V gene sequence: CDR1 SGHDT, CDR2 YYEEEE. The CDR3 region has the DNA TGTGCCAGCAGCCTGGGGGCGGGTTTGCCGAACACTGAAGCTTTCTTT. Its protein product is CASSLGAGLPNTEAFF.

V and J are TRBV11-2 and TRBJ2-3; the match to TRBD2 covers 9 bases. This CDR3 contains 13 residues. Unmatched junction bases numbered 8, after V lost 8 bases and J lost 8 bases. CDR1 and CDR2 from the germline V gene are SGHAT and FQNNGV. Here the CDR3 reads CASRREGRATQYF. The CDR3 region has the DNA TGTGCCAGCCGGCGGGAGGGCCGGGCTACGCAGTATTTT.

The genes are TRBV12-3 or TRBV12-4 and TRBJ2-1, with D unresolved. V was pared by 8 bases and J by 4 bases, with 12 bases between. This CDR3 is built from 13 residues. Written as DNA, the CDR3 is TGTGCCAGCGCCGGGCAGGCGTACAATGAGCAGTTCTTC. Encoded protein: CASAGQAYNEQFF.

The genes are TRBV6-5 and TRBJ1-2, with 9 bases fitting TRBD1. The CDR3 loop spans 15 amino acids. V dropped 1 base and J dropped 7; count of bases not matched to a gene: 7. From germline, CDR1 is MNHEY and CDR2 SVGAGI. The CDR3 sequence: CASSYLNRGPGGYTF. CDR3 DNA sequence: TGTGCCAGCAGTTACTTAAACAGGGGGCCGGGTGGCTACACCTTC.

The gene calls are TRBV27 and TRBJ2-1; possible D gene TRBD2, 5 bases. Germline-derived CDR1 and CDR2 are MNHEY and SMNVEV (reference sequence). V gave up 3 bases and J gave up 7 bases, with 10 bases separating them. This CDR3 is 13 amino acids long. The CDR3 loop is CASSFSSLNEQFF. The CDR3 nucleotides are TGTGCCAGCAGTTTTTCTAGCTTGAATGAGCAGTTCTTC.

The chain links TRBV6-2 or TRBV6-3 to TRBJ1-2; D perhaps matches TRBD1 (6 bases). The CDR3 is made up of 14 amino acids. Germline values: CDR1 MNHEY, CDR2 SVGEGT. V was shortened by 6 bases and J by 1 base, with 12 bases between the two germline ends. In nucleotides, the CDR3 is TGTGCCAGCAGCCCGGACAGTCATAACTATGGCTACACCTTC. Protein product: CASSPDSHNYGYTF.